This T cell receptor (beta chain) is from a study of T cells in localized non-small cell lung cancer. As for this clone: Its antigen is unidentified.

Profiling relied on immunoSEQ multiplex PCR, and the TCRdb table lists in-frame clones only, not all of them. The sample comprises about 23,000 clones, 90% of which are singletons, and about 7% rests with the top ten. Broader study findings: Compared with tumor, uninvolved adjacent lung displayed greater T cell clonality, ranking highest overall. Heterogeneity cannot be ruled out, as sequencing used one tumor region only. Adjacent lung was found to contain a median about 60 of the top 100 tumor clones. Longer overall survival accompanied higher blood T cell density.

Germline loops: CDR1 SGHTA, CDR2 FQGNSA. The CDR3 is made up of 15 amino acids. With 4 bases removed from V and 3 bases from J, the gap between germline ends came to 16 bases. The input for sequencing was peripheral blood, taken before any cancer treatment. The rearrangement uses TRBV7-2 and TRBJ2-7, with D tentatively TRBD2 (6 bases). This receptor was identified in a woman between 35 and 75 years old with stage I lung adenocarcinoma. The chain's CDR3 is CASSYGSGAVYEQYF. The CDR3, as DNA: TGTGCCAGCAGCTACGGGTCGGGAGCCGTCTACGAGCAGTACTTC.